The sequence of this T cell receptor beta chain was determined in a study of blood T cell repertoires in COVID-19. Study-wide background: Samples came from the United States, Italy and Spain, spanning acute and convalescent COVID-19. The cDNA or gDNA used as material had been derived from T cells, B-cell-depleted T cells, or PBMCs.

With 5 bases clipped from V and 0 bases from J, the junction kept 6 bases outside the gene matches. Germline V gives CDR1 SGHNT, CDR2 YENEEA. The CDR3 has 16 amino acids. TCRdb keeps only in-frame clones here, not all; method: immunoSEQ multiplex PCR. The data show over 130,000 clones, with about three quarters seen just once and about 15% held by the top ten. The sequence derives from a man aged 45-65 years with acute or convalescent COVID-19. Sequencing used peripheral blood. This chain connects TRBV11-3 to TRBJ1-1; TRBD1 agrees at 10 bases. CDR3 amino acids: CASSPGTGEMNTEAFF. The CDR3, as DNA: TGTGCCAGCAGCCCGGGGACAGGGGAGATGAACACTGAAGCTTTCTTT. The whole variable domain, remainder taken from reference TRBV11-3 and TRBJ1-1, is EAGVVQSPRYKIIEKKQPVAFWCNPISGHNTLYWYLQNLGQGPELLIRYENEEAVDDSQLPKDRFSAERLKGVDSTLKIQPAELGDSAVYLCASSPGTGEMNTEAFFGQGTRLTVV.